Listed below are T cell receptor beta chains from one sample, sequenced in a study of T cells in Graves' hyperthyroidism and ophthalmopathy. TCRdb reprocessed the multiplex PCR reads via MiXCR and lists one record per CDR3 protein. The table records some 650,000 distinct CDR3 sequences, about a sixth of them present only once. Material: blood. The receptors shown here come from a woman between 40 and 55 years old with Graves' ophthalmopathy. The conserved cysteine and the conserved F or W are not part of the CDR3 here. Each record gives: J gene, V gene, CDR3 protein.

TRBJ2-4	TRBV12-3/TRBV12-4	ASTLRTKAYSAKNIQY
TRBJ1-6	TRBV20-1	SARDGGVINSPLH
TRBJ2-4	TRBV7-8	ASSLGPGQGMRNIQY
TRBJ2-7	TRBV7-2	ASSFVSGGRGYEQY
TRBJ2-1	TRBV6-1	ASSPTGQRPYNEQF
TRBJ2-7	TRBV11-2	ASRRVGAYEQY
TRBJ1-1	TRBV7-9	ASSLDRMNTEAF
TRBJ1-2	TRBV28	ASSLSGTAKIYGYT
TRBJ1-4	TRBV5-8	ASSLGLQGSNEKLF
TRBJ2-1	TRBV6-1	ASSRTSGHYNEQF
TRBJ1-2	TRBV15	ATSRDRGGYGYT
TRBJ2-1	TRBV6-1	ASSYLRQILYNEQF
TRBJ2-1	TRBV27	ASSLLAGVFNEQF
TRBJ2-1	TRBV10-3	ATTRRTSADSSYNEQF
TRBJ1-5	TRBV6-1	ASSSDRVDVNQPQH
TRBJ2-7	TRBV7-9	ASSSTSASYEQY
TRBJ2-2	TRBV6-1	ASSAAGSTGELF
TRBJ2-2	TRBV6-5	ASSYYRTSVPGELF
TRBJ2-7	TRBV5-1	ASSGLAGVSEQY
TRBJ2-1	TRBV2	ASTLTSADLEQF
TRBJ2-1	TRBV20-1	SARLAGPFYNEQF
TRBJ2-7	TRBV5-5	ASSLGQETYEQY
TRBJ2-3	TRBV7-9	ASSQPSTDTQY
TRBJ2-1	TRBV11-2	ASSSLAGRGDEQF
TRBJ2-1	TRBV6-2/TRBV6-3	ACGWAEYNEQF
TRBJ2-2	TRBV10-2	ASSEWRGDTGELF
TRBJ2-3	TRBV6-4	ASSDSNSGGADTQY
TRBJ2-1	TRBV7-2	ASSADRVASF
TRBJ2-2	TRBV7-9	ASSFWLADNTGELF
TRBJ1-5	TRBV24-1	ATSDGPHQPQH
TRBJ2-5	TRBV4-1	ASSQDRNSQETQY
TRBJ1-2	TRBV27	ASSPYSGTLNGYT
TRBJ2-3	TRBV2	ASTGLAGVTDTQY
TRBJ1-5	TRBV19	ASMGQGHQPQH
TRBJ2-7	TRBV7-9	ASSSQGDASYEQY
TRBJ2-3	TRBV9	ASSRVGDRSTDTQY
TRBJ2-7	TRBV27	ASSFHTGAEQY
TRBJ1-2	TRBV2	ASSEKVTGRNYGYT
TRBJ2-7	TRBV27	ASSPVTTTYEQY
TRBJ1-1	TRBV5-1	ASTTASGGMNTEAF